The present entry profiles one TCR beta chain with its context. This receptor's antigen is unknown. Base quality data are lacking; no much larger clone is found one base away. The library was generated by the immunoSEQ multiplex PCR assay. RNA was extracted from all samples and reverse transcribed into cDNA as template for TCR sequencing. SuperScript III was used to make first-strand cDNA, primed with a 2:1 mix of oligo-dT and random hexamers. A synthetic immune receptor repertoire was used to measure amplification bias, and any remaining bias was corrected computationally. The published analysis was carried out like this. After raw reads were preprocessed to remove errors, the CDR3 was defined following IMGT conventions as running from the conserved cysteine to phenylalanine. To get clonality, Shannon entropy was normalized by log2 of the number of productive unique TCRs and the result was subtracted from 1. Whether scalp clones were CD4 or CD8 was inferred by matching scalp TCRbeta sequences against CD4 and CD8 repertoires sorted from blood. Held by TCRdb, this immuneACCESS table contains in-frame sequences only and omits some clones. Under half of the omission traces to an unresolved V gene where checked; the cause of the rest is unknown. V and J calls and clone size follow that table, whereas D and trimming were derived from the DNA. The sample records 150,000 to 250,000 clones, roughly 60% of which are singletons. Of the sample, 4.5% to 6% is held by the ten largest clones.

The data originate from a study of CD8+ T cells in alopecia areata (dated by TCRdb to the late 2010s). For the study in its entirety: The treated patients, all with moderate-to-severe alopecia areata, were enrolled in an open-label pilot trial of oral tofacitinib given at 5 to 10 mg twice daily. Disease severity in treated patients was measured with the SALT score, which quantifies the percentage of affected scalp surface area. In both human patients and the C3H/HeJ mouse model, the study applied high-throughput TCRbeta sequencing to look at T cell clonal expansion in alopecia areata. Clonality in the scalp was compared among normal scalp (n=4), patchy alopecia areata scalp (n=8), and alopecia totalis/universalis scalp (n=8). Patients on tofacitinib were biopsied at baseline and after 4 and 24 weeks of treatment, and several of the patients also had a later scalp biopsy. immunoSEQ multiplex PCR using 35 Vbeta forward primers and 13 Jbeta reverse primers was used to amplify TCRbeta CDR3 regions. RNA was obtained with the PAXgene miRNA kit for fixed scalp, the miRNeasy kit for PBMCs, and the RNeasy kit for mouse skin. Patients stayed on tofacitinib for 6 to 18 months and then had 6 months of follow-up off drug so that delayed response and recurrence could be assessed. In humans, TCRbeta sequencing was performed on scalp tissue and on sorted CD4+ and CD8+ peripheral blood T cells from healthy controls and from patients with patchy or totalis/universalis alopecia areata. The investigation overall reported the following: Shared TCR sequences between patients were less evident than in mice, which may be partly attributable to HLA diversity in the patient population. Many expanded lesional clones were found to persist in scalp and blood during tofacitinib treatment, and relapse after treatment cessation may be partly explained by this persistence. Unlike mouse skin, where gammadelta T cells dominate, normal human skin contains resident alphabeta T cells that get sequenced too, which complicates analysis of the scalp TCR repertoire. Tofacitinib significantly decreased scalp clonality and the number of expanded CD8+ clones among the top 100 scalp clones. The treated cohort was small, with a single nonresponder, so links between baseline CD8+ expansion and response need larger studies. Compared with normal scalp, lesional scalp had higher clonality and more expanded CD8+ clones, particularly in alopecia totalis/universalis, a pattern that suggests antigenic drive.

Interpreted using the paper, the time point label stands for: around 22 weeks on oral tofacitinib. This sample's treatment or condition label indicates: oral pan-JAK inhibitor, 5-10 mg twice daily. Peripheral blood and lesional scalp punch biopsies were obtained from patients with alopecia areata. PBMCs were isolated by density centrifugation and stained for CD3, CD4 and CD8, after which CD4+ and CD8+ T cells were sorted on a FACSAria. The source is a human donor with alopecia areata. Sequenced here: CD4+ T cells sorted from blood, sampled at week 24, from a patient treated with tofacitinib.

The nucleotide sequence is given as TGCGCCAGCAGCTTGGAACAACCAGATACGCAGTATTTT. The encoded protein is CASSLEQPDTQYF. Rearrangement joined TRBV5-1 to TRBJ2-3; no D segment can be confidently identified. For CDR1 and CDR2, the germline V gene lists SGHRS and YFSETQ. V lost 0 bases and J lost 4 bases; the stretch between them is 6 bases long. The CDR3 contains 13 residues, cysteine and phenylalanine counted. Only the CDR3 DNA is retained, 39 bases long and in frame from the first base.